This entry features one TCR beta chain sequence. Its antigen is currently not known. Base qualities are not provided; no much larger clone lies one nucleotide away. These data come from a study of cytomegalovirus exposure and HLA in healthy donors (dated by TCRdb to about 2017). Context from the whole study: According to an earlier analysis of 587 of the donors, roughly 180 million T cells yielded roughly 110 million unique TCR beta sequences and more than 250 Gb of sequence data. Approximately 300 gigabases of sequencing data and roughly 80 million unique TCR sequences made up an early release that covered 640 HLA-typed donors. The genetic ancestry cluster associated with self-reported Caucasian donors included about 81% of the roughly 410 genotyped donors. The aim of the study was to test whether cataloging public T cell receptors could identify signatures of past pathogen exposure. The study used immunosequencing to profile the T cell repertoires of more than 650 subjects and linked those repertoires to cytomegalovirus serostatus. A separate validation cohort of roughly 110 different subjects was used in addition to the approximately 700-subject first cohort. High-throughput TCR immunosequencing, statistical association of individual TCRs with disease status, and machine learning were combined to predict cytomegalovirus infection status. To study patterns of TCR occurrence, a later analysis re-analyzed previously published TCR beta repertoires from more than 550 donors and added high-resolution HLA genotyping. The later analysis used no new phenotypic data to find candidate immune exposures, relying instead on TCR beta sequences and their occurrence across donors. To decide whether each TCR beta V gene segment behaved as functional or pseudogenic, an earlier analysis of several hundred of the donors relied on high-throughput TCR beta sequencing. Alongside the repertoire data, information on donor age, sex, ethnicity and CMV serostatus was compiled. In a later genetic analysis, genome-wide SNP genotypes for about 55% of the roughly 670 donors were used, and that subset was treated as a discovery cohort. All discovery cohort repertoires had been generated using a single sequencing platform. HLA typing included class I and class II loci at four-digit resolution. Typing coverage varied by locus: 629-630 donors for A, B, C, DRB1 and DQB1; approximately 560 for DQA1; around 610 for DPA1; some 470 for DPB1. Roughly 5 DR-DQ haplotypes were handled as single units for association and clustering, since linkage in the cohort was strong. On average, 235,054 unique TCR beta nucleotide sequences were sequenced per donor among several hundred genotyped donors of the cohort, with roughly 18% of those sequences being non-productive.

The cohort consisted of approximately 690 healthy bone marrow donors. At the time of sampling, all cohort members were nominally healthy, though unrecorded immune exposures were likely present. The donor was CMV seropositive and belonged to the group of a few hundred seropositive cohort members. A peripheral blood sample was provided by each donor, and peripheral blood mononuclear cells were used for TCR beta sequencing. The Qiagen DNeasy Blood Extraction Kit was used to extract genomic DNA from the blood cell samples. Library creation used the immunoSEQ multiplex PCR assay. The multiplex PCR relied on a mix of 60 forward primers for TCR Vbeta segments and 13 reverse primers for TCR Jbeta segments. A multiplex PCR assay on genomic DNA amplified the CDR3 region of rearranged TCR beta genes. The Illumina HiSeq System was used to sequence the amplified TCR beta libraries as 87-base-pair reads. From the authors' description of their analysis: A later analysis tallied 75 million to 95 million unique TCR beta chains across the approximately 670 repertoires, and about 12 million of those chains were shared by two or more donors. To remove PCR and sequencing errors, raw reads were error-corrected and collapsed into unique sequences using a nearest-neighbor algorithm that merged closely related sequences. CDR3 sequences were aligned to IMGT reference sequences to assign V, D and J gene segments. For a sequence to be retained, a match of at least six nucleotides to both a V gene segment and a J gene segment was required. Rearrangements were called productive when the CDR3 lacked stop codons and stayed in frame with V and J; all others were non-productive. CDR3 was defined according to IMGT convention as the region running from the second conserved V-encoded cysteine to the conserved J-encoded phenylalanine. In an earlier analysis of around 640 of the donors, sequences lacking an unambiguous match to a single V gene segment were excluded. An earlier analysis of just under 600 of the donors called V segments functional above 56.7% productive rearrangements and segregating when the between-donor standard deviation exceeded 5%. A statistical classification framework was built to diagnose cytomegalovirus status from the catalog of TCR beta chain sequences. In a later analysis, TCR nucleotide sequences were compared against IMGT/GENE-DB human TR gene sequences so that V and J genes could be assigned. In a later analysis, CDR3 sequences and most-parsimonious VDJ recombination scenarios were assigned using the TCRdist pipeline. In a later analysis, every TCR beta chain was defined by the combination of its CDR3 amino acid sequence and its V-gene family, and reads without a unique V-gene family were dropped. In a later analysis, some 600 highly shared, low-generation-probability nucleotide sequences were removed to address suspected cross-contamination and a sequencing artifact. In a later analysis, a clonal expansion index was calculated for each public chain from normalized within-repertoire ranks of inferred template counts. A later analysis computed generation probabilities with a VDJ recombination model fitted to out-of-frame rearrangements, and checked the results against IGoR. Hypergeometric tests were used in a later analysis to score TCR-TCR, TCR-HLA and TCR-CMV co-occurrence, with a repertoire-size bias correction applied to the TCR pairs. False discovery rates were estimated in a later analysis by permuting HLA or CMV assignments 20 times. In a later analysis, co-occurring TCRs were grouped with DBSCAN, and TCRdist sequence similarity was added when clustering was performed within HLA-allele-positive subsets. Repertoires with fewer than 30,000 or more than 120,000 public chains were left out of co-occurrence clustering, as were five repertoires with anomalous nucleotide sharing. Here the immuneACCESS table is served through TCRdb, limited to in-frame sequences with V and J called. Missing clones are a known gap in these copies; in checked studies unresolved V genes cover under half, and the rest lacks a known reason. V and J calls and clone size are copied from that table; D and trimming were computed from the DNA. This sample is represented by 85,000 to 100,000 clones; 60% to 80% of them were singletons. Jointly, the top ten make up under 8% of the sample.

Results and caveats for the whole study, not just this receptor: A later analysis found that HLA-associated TCR beta chains were more clonally expanded and had lower generation probabilities than equally common non-associated chains. Presence/absence analyses assumed roughly uniform sequencing depth across donors, an assumption that may not hold. A later genetic analysis associated a missense DCLRE1C variant with V-gene and J-gene trimming of TCR beta chains, and an independent cohort replicated the association. A cluster of highly shared sequence variants was judged likely to be a technical artifact of the sequencing pipeline. In an earlier analysis of some 550 of the donors, most TCR beta V segments were observed in productive rearrangements about 87% or about 30% of the time, broadly matching IMGT annotations. Most CMV-associated TCR beta chains appeared to be HLA-restricted in a later analysis, and the HLA associations seemed to be driven largely by CMV exposure. At a false discovery rate of 0.05, a later analysis linked 16,000 or so TCR beta sequences to specific HLA alleles. In the study, about 150 TCR beta chains were listed as associated with cytomegalovirus. This cohort had only TCR beta chains sequenced, and the lack of alpha or paired-chain data limited which features could be detected. The classifier was reported to diagnose cytomegalovirus status with high specificity and sensitivity in both the original and validation cohorts. For the cohort, immune exposure information was limited to CMV serostatus. A later genetic analysis reported fewer N-insertions in productive TCRs among donors in an Asian-associated ancestry cluster than the 666-donor mean. A further reported finding was that TCR beta sequences accurately predicted the HLA-A and HLA-B alleles for most subjects in the first cohort. Because HLA typing was unavailable for some donors at each locus, only the typed subset was used in association tests. Several of the top co-occurrence clusters appeared to be linked to parvovirus B19, influenza, CMV and Epstein-Barr virus, according to a later analysis. The earlier analysis of about 600 of the donors excluded 15 to 20 rarely observed V segments, including chromosome 9 orphons, because counts were too low. The authors suggested that the approach could potentially be extended to other disease states and immunological phenotypes. While some public TCRs were present in many individuals, most TCR sequences turned up only very rarely across donors. Linkage disequilibrium might explain the correlated functional status among segregating V segments, but an unknown experimental factor could not be excluded. In vitro tests confirmed that three of the cytomegalovirus-associated TCR beta chains recognize cytomegalovirus antigens. In a later analysis, the rate of TCR association differed among HLA loci, with DRB1 alleles having the most associated TCRs and HLA-C alleles having the fewest. Strong co-occurrence of HLA alleles, especially DR and DQ, made assigning TCR associations to individual alleles difficult. Some IMGT-functional V segments, including TRBV6-2 and TRBV6-3, could not be distinguished by the 87-base-pair reads and were therefore excluded.

The CDR3 covers 19 residues, taking in both the cysteine and the phenylalanine. Just CDR3 DNA is preserved here, 57 bases in frame from base 1. The CDR1 and CDR2 encoded by the germline V gene (reference sequence) are SEHNR and FQNEAQ. Trimming accounts for 4 bases at V and 0 bases at J, while the number of junction bases matched to no gene is 8. The sequenced sample consisted of PBMCs. This sequence was found in a man aged 50 to 59 in good health and CMV-seropositive. The rearrangement joined TRBV7-9 to TRBJ2-1, and 14 junctional nucleotides match TRBD2. The DNA is TGTGCCAGCAGCTCTGGACTAGCGGGGGGAAAGCACTCCTACAATGAGCAGTTCTTC. This is translated as CASSSGLAGGKHSYNEQFF.